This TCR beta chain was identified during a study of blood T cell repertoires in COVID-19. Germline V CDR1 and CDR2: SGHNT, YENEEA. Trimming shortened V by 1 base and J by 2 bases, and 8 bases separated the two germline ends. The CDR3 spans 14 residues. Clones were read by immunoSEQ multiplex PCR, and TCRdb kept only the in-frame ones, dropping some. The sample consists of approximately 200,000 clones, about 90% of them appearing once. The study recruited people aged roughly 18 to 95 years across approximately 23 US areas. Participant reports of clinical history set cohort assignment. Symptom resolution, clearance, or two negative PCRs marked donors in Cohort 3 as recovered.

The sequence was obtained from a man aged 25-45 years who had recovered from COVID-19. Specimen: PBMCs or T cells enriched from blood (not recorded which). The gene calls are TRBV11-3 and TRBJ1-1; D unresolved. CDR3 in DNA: TGTGCCAGCAGCTTAGGGAGTCCTAACACTGAAGCTTTCTTT. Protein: CASSLGSPNTEAFF.